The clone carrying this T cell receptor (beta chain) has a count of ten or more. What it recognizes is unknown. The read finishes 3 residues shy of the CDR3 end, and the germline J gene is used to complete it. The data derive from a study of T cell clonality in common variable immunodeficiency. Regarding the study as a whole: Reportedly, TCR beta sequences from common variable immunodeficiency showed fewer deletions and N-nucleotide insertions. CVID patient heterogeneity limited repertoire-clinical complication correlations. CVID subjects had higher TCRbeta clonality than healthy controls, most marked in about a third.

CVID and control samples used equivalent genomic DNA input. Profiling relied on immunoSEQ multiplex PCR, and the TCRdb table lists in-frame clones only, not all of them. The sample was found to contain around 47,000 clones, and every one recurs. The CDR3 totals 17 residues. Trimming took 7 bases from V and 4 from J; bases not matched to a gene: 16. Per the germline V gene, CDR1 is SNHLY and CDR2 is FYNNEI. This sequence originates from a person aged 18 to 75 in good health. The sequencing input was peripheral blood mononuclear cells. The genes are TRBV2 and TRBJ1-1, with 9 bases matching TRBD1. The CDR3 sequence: CASTRRQGEPVGTEAFF. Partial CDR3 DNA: TGTGCCAGCACCAGACGACAGGGGGAGCCGGTTGGCACTGAA.